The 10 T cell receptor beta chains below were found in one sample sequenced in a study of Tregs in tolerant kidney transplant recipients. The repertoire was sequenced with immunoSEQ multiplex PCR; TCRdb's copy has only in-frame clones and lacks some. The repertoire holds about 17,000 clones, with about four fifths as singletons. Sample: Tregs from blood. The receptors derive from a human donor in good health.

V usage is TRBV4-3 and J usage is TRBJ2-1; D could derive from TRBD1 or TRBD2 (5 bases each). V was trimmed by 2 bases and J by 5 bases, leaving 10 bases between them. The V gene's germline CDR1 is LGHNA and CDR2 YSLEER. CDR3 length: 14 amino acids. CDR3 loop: CASSQPGPNNEQFF. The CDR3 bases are TGCGCCAGCAGCCAACCGGGGCCCAACAATGAGCAGTTCTTC.

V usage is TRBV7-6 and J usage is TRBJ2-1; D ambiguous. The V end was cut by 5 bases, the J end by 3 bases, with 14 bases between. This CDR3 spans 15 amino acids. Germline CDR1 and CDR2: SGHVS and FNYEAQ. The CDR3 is CASSLTSMLYNEQFF. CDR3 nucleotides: TGTGCCAGCAGCCTGACTTCAATGCTCTACAATGAGCAGTTCTTC.

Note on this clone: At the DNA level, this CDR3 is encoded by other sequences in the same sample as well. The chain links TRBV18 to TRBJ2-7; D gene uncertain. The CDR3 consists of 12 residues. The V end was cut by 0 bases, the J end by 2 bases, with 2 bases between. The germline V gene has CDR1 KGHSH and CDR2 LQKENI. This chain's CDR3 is CASSPPTYEQYF. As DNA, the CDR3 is TGTGCCAGCTCACCACCTACCTACGAGCAGTACTTC.

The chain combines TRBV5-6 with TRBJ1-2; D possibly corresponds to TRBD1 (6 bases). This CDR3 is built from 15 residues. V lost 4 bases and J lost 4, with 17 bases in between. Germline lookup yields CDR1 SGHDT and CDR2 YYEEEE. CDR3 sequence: CASSPTRGAAYGYTF. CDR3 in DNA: TGTGCCAGCAGCCCAACCCGGGGGGCGGCCTATGGCTACACCTTC.

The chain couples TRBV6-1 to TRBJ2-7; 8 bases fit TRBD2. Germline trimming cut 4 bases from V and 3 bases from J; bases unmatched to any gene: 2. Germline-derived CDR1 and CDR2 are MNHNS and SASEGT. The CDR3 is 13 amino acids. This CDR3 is CASSGGLDYEQYF. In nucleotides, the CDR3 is TGTGCCAGCAGTGGGGGACTAGACTACGAGCAGTACTTC.

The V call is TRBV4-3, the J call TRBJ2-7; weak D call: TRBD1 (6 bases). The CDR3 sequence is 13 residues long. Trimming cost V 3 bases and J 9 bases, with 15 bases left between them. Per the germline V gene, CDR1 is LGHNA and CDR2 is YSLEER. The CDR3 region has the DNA TGCGCCAGCAGCCACCAGATGGGGACATTGCAGTACTTC. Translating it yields CASSHQMGTLQYF.

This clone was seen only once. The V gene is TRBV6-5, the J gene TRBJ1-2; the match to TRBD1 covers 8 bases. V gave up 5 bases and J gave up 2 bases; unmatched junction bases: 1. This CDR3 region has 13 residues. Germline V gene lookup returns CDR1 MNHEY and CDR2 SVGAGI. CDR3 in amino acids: CASSGQGNYGYTF. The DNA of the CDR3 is TGTGCCAGCAGTGGACAGGGAAACTATGGCTACACCTTC.

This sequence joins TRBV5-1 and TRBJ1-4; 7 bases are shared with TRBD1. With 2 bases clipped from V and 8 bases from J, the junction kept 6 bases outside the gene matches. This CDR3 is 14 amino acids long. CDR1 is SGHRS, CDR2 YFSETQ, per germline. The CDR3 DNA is TGCGCCAGCAGCTTCGGGACAGTGGGAGAAAAACTGTTTTTT. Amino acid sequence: CASSFGTVGEKLFF.

This CDR3 reads CASSLYSGGTEAFF. The DNA of the CDR3 is TGCGCCAGCAGCCTATATTCGGGGGGAACTGAAGCTTTCTTT. The chain joins TRBV4-1 to TRBJ1-1; tentatively, D is TRBD1 (5 bases). The CDR3 is 14 residues long. Germline CDR1 MGHRA, CDR2 YSYEKL. Trimming shortened V by 4 bases and J by 5 bases, and 14 bases separated the two germline ends.

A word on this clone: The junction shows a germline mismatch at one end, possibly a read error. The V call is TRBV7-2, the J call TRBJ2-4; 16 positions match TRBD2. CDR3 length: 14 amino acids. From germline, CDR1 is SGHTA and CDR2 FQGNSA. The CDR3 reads CASNSGTSGGERHF. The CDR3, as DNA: TGTGCCAGTAACTCCGGGACTAGCGGGGGGGAACGGCACTTC.